This T cell receptor beta chain was observed in a study of T cell changes during pregnancy in multiple sclerosis. The junction had 5 bases not matched to a gene; V was cut back by 4 bases and J by 5 bases. This CDR3 is built from 14 residues. Germline V CDR1 and CDR2: MNHEY, SVGAGI. Assay used: immunoSEQ multiplex PCR; TCRdb lists only in-frame clones, some missing. Seen here are approximately 13,000 clones, 90% observed once, and the top ten hold around an eighth. The chain joins TRBV6-5 to TRBJ1-5, with 7 positions matching TRBD1. This sequence originates from a female donor in good health, enrolled as a control in a pregnancy study. The sample was CD8+ T cells from peripheral blood mononuclear cells, taken after pregnancy. The CDR3 loop is CASSFNTGDQPQHF. The CDR3 DNA reads as TGTGCCAGCAGTTTCAATACAGGGGATCAGCCCCAGCATTTT.